These 10 T cell receptor beta chains originate from one sample sequenced in a study of T-cell reconstitution after alpha-beta-depleted transplantation in children. The authors prepared the TCRbeta library with unique molecular identifiers. One entry per CDR3 protein, called by TCRdb with MiXCR from the PCR reads. Among 7,500 to 9,500 distinct CDR3 sequences listed, 10% to 15% were seen once. This sample comprised PBMCs, mostly from graft donor cells, obtained 60 days after TCRalphabeta/CD19-depleted stem cell transplant. These TCRs come from a patient under 10 years old who had a stem cell transplant for inherited bone marrow failure, so the T cells may come from the graft donor.

This clonotype has ten or more counts. V usage is TRBV4-3 and J usage is TRBJ1-2; D might be TRBD1 (6 bases). The CDR3 totals 15 residues. V gave up 7 bases and J gave up 8 bases, with 23 bases separating them. CDR1 is LGHNA, CDR2 YSLEER, per germline. In DNA form, the CDR3 reads TGCGCCAGCACTAGGACAGTACTATATTTGGAAGGCTACACCTTC. Its protein product is CASTRTVLYLEGYTF.

This clonotype showed up many times. The chain carries TRBV20-1 and TRBJ1-5; 7 bases fit TRBD1. The length of the CDR3 is 15 residues. V lost 0 bases to trimming and J lost 5 bases; unmatched junction nucleotides: 7. Germline values: CDR1 DFQATT, CDR2 SNEGSKA (reference sequence). The CDR3 bases are TGCAGTGCTAGAGATCTTCTAGGGGGCGATCAGCCCCAGCATTTT. Its translation: CSARDLLGGDQPQHF.

This clonotype was detected ten times or more. V usage is TRBV7-2 and J usage is TRBJ2-2; TRBD2 might be the D (5 bases). Germline values: CDR1 SGHTA, CDR2 FQGNSA. Trimming stripped 8 bases from V and 2 bases from J, with 12 bases between. CDR3 length: 14 residues. CDR3 DNA sequence: TGTGCCAGCCGGAGGCAGTTTAACACCGGGGAGCTGTTTTTT. It specifies CASRRQFNTGELFF. The full variable domain, in which reference TRBV7-2 and TRBJ2-2 provide the parts outside the CDR3, is GAGVSQSPSNKVTEKGKDVELRCDPISGHTALYWYRQSLGQGLEFLIYFQGNSAPDKSGLPSDRFSAERTGGSVSTLTIQRTQQEDSAVYLCASRRQFNTGELFFGEGSRLTVL.

The chain couples TRBV2 to TRBJ2-1; D is undetermined. Looked up from germline, CDR1 is SNHLY and CDR2 is FYNNEI. CDR3 length: 13 residues. With 3 bases removed from V and 4 bases from J, the gap between germline ends came to 7 bases. For the CDR3, the DNA is TGTGCCAGCAGTGACAGTGTATACAATGAGCAGTTCTTC. Its translation is CASSDSVYNEQFF.

This clonotype was counted many times. V is TRBV4-3 and J is TRBJ2-7, with D perhaps matching TRBD1 (6 bases). The V end was cut by 4 bases, the J end by 5 bases, with 12 bases between. The CDR3 has 13 amino acids. Germline V gene data show CDR1 as LGHNA and CDR2 as YSLEER. CDR3: CASSLLGGHEQYF. CDR3 bases: TGCGCCAGCAGCCTCCTTGGGGGCCACGAGCAGTACTTC.

There are many counts of this clonotype. This rearrangement joins TRBV10-3 to TRBJ2-7; D is perhaps TRBD1 (6 bases). V was clipped by 6 bases and J by 4 bases, with 13 bases between them. Per germline, CDR1 ENHRY and CDR2 SYGVKD. This CDR3 spans 13 amino acids. The CDR3 sequence: CAIRATGLYEQYF. In DNA, the CDR3 is TGTGCCATCAGGGCCACAGGGTTGTACGAGCAGTACTTC.

This clonotype has more than one count but fewer than ten. V gene TRBV19 combines with J gene TRBJ2-7, with TRBD1 identical over 7 bases. Trimming at V came to 4 bases and at J to 0 bases, leaving 3 bases not matched to a gene. CDR3 length: 14 amino acids. Per the germline V gene, CDR1 is LNHDA and CDR2 is SQIVND (reference sequence). This CDR3 is CASSKRDSSYEQYF. The CDR3 DNA is TGTGCCAGTAGTAAAAGGGACAGCTCCTACGAGCAGTACTTC.

Ten or more counts support this clonotype. The chain recombines TRBV6-5 with TRBJ1-3; 7 positions agree with TRBD1. The CDR3 totals 14 residues. V trimming: 5 bases; J trimming: 3 bases; junction bases outside the gene matches: 4. The germline CDR1 and CDR2 sequences are MNHEY and SVGAGI. The CDR3 is CASSLQGNGNTIYF. The CDR3 DNA reads as TGTGCCAGCAGTCTACAGGGGAATGGAAACACCATATATTTT.

This clonotype was found many times. The V gene is TRBV4-3, the J gene TRBJ2-7; the D gene is possibly TRBD1 (6 bases). The CDR3 has 14 amino acids. V lost 5 bases, J lost 2 bases, and 13 bases lay in between. Looked up from germline, CDR1 is LGHNA and CDR2 is YSLEER. CDR3 DNA: TGCGCCAGCAGCAGGGGCAGGGGAGCCTACGAGCAGTACTTC. This codes for CASSRGRGAYEQYF.

This clonotype showed up many times. V and J are TRBV20-1 and TRBJ2-3; 11 bases match TRBD2. The germline gives CDR1 DFQATT, CDR2 SNEGSKA (reference sequence). The CDR3 loop spans 16 amino acids. V shed 0 bases, J shed 6 bases, and the junction held 8 bases outside the gene matches. CDR3 sequence (DNA): TGCAGTGCTAGAGACAACCGACTAGCGGGATTGGATACGCAGTATTTT. Translated, it gives CSARDNRLAGLDTQYF.